The 14 T cell receptor beta chains in this list originate from one sample, sequenced in a study of response to subunit inactivated influenza vaccine. MiXCR, run by TCRdb on the RT-PCR reads, gives a single entry per CDR3 protein. This sample has hundreds of thousands of distinct CDR3 sequences, with approximately 7.6% found just once. The material sequenced was PBMCs from blood, taken around 25 months after vaccination. All receptors come from a man between 50 and 75 years old who received an inactivated influenza vaccine.

This clonotype was observed at least ten times. DNA for the CDR3: TGTGCCAGCAGCTTAACCCGCAGGGCCAACACCGGGGAGCTGTTTTTT. Protein product: CASSLTRRANTGELFF. V usage is TRBV11-2 and J usage is TRBJ2-2, with D possibly matching TRBD1 (5 bases). Germline CDR1 SGHAT, CDR2 FQNNGV. This CDR3 spans 16 amino acids. V lost 2 bases to trimming and J lost 2 bases, with 12 bases between them.

This clonotype appeared many times. The chain is built from TRBV5-1 and TRBJ2-7; unclear D gene. The CDR3 sequence is 14 residues long. With 0 bases removed from V and 3 bases from J, the gap between germline ends came to 10 bases. CDR1 is SGHRS and CDR2 is YFSETQ in the germline V gene. CDR3 sequence reads: CASSLEQVNYEQYF. CDR3 nucleotide sequence: TGCGCCAGCAGCTTGGAGCAGGTCAACTACGAGCAGTACTTC.

This CDR3 is CASSFLAGPTGELFF. CDR3 nucleotide sequence: TGTGCCAGCAGCTTTCTAGCGGGACCTACCGGGGAGCTGTTTTTT. The V and J genes are TRBV27 and TRBJ2-2, with TRBD2 matching over 9 bases. J was trimmed by 5 bases and V by 6 bases; bases with no gene match: 7. This CDR3 is built from 15 residues. CDR1 is MNHEY, CDR2 SMNVEV, per germline (reference sequence).

The chain couples TRBV5-1 to TRBJ2-3; D not certain. This CDR3 is 14 amino acids long. CDR1 is SGHRS, CDR2 YFSETQ, per germline. V lost 1 base and J 2 bases, leaving 8 bases between the germline ends. The CDR3 nucleotides read TGCGCCAGCAGCTTGAACGGACCCACAGATACGCAGTATTTT. It codes for CASSLNGPTDTQYF.

The sample holds a few counts of this clonotype. The chain carries TRBV5-1 and TRBJ1-4, with D perhaps matching TRBD1 (6 bases). This CDR3 has 15 amino acids. The V and J ends lost 0 bases and 5 bases respectively, with 11 bases between them. The germline CDR1 and CDR2 sequences are SGHRS and YFSETQ. The CDR3 is CASSLEGTRNEKLFF. The CDR3 coding sequence is TGCGCCAGCAGCTTGGAAGGGACAAGAAATGAAAAACTGTTTTTT.

This clonotype was found many times. The chain recombines TRBV5-1 with TRBJ1-2; D gene ambiguous. V lost 1 base to trimming and J lost 0 bases, with 1 base between them. Germline V lookup: CDR1 SGHRS, CDR2 YFSETQ. The CDR3 is made up of 12 amino acids. This CDR3 reads CASSLPNYGYTF. Written as DNA, the CDR3 is TGCGCCAGCAGCTTGCCTAACTATGGCTACACCTTC.

The V and J genes are TRBV29-1 and TRBJ1-3; D is possibly TRBD1 (6 bases). Germline V gene sequence: CDR1 SQVTM, CDR2 ANQGSEA. V was pared by 1 base and J by 1 base, with 11 bases between. This CDR3 has 15 amino acids. The CDR3 DNA sequence: TGCAGCGTTGAAGGTCAGGGGAGGTCTGGAAACACCATATATTTT. It specifies CSVEGQGRSGNTIYF.

This clonotype has a handful of counts. CDR3 bases: TGTGCCAGCAGACGCCTAGCCCTCCAAGAGACCCAGTACTTC. This sequence encodes CASRRLALQETQYF. The rearrangement joins TRBV6-2 or TRBV6-3 to TRBJ2-5; tentative D call: TRBD2 (5 bases). Deletions cut 6 bases from V and 1 base from J, with 12 bases between. Germline V gene lookup returns CDR1 MNHEY and CDR2 SVGEGT. CDR3 length equals 14 residues.

This clonotype was detected a few times. This rearrangement joins TRBV18 to TRBJ2-7, with 8 bases aligning to TRBD2. This CDR3 has 16 amino acids. The germline CDR1 and CDR2 sequences are KGHSH and LQKENI. J was trimmed by 4 bases and V by 3 bases; bases with no gene match: 11. The CDR3 region is CASSPTERGPYYEQYF. CDR3 in DNA: TGTGCCAGCTCACCTACCGAGCGGGGGCCCTATTACGAGCAGTACTTC.

The CDR3 reads CASSGDRGSPHTGELFF. The CDR3 DNA is TGTGCCAGCAGCGGGGACAGGGGGAGCCCCCACACCGGGGAGCTGTTTTTT. This sequence joins TRBV6-1 and TRBJ2-2, with 11 nucleotides matching TRBD1. The germline CDR1 and CDR2 sequences are MNHNS and SASEGT. This CDR3 spans 17 amino acids. Trimming took 6 bases from V and 3 from J; bases not matched to a gene: 9.

A few counts support this clonotype. The rearrangement uses TRBV10-3 and TRBJ2-5; 8 bases are shared with TRBD1. CDR1 is ENHRY and CDR2 is SYGVKD in the germline V gene. The CDR3 covers 17 residues. J gave up 4 bases and V 0 bases, and 10 bases lay outside the gene matches. CDR3 nucleotide sequence: TGTGCCATCAGTGAGTCGACTCGTACAGGGGGGCGAGAGACCCAGTACTTC. Translating gives CAISESTRTGGRETQYF.

This chain joins TRBV30 and TRBJ1-6; TRBD1 matches 8 bases. The CDR3 totals 18 residues. Germline loops: CDR1 GTSNPN, CDR2 SVGIG (reference sequence). The V and J ends lost 1 base and 5 bases, in that order; junction bases with no gene match: 13. This CDR3 reads CAWSASRTGRFNNSPLHF. In nucleotides, the CDR3 is TGTGCCTGGAGTGCCTCCAGGACAGGGCGATTTAATAATTCACCCCTCCACTTT. Combining the CDR3 with reference TRBV30 and TRBJ1-6 gives the whole variable domain SQTIHQWPATLVQPVGSPLSLECTVEGTSNPNLYWYRQAAGRGLQLLFYSVGIGQISSEVPQNLSASRPQDRQFILSSKKLLLSDSGFYLCAWSASRTGRFNNSPLHFGNGTRLTVT.

The DNA of the CDR3 is TGTGCCAGCAGGGGACAGGGGTGGACTGAAGCTTTCTTT. Its protein is CASRGQGWTEAFF. The chain recombines TRBV28 with TRBJ1-1; 10 bases align to TRBD1. The CDR3 length is 13 residues. Germline CDR1 is MDHEN and CDR2 is SYDVKM. The junction had 3 bases not matched to a gene; V was cut back by 6 bases and J by 5 bases.

This clonotype was counted at least ten times. V gene TRBV5-1 combines with J gene TRBJ2-6; 10 nucleotides agree with TRBD1. Germline V gene lookup returns CDR1 SGHRS and CDR2 YFSETQ. Losses at the gene ends were 5 bases for V and 3 bases for J; bases not matched to a gene: 14. The CDR3 totals 19 residues. The CDR3 nucleotides read TGCGCCAGCAGACCTCCGGGGGGACAGGGGTTTTTTGGGGCCAACGTCCTGACTTTC. This sequence encodes CASRPPGGQGFFGANVLTF.